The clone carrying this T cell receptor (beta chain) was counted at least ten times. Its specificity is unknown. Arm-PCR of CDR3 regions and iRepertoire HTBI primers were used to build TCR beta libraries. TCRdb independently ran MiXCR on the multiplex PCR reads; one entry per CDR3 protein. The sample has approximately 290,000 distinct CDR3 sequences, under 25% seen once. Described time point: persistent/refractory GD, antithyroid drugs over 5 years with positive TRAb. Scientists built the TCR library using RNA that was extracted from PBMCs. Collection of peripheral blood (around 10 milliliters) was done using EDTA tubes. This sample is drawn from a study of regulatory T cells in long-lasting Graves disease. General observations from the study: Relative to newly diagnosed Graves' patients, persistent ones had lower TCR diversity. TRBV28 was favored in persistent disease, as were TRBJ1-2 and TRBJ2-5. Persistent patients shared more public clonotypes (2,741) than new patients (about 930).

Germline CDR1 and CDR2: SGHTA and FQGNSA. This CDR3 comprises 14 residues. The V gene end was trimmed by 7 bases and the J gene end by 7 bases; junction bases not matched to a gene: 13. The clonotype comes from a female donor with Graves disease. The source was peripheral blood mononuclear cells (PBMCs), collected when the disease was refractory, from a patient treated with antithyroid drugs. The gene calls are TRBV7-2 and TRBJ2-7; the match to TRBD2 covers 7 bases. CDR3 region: CASKTVREAFEQYF. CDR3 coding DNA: TGTGCCAGCAAGACAGTCCGGGAGGCTTTTGAGCAGTACTTC.